The 26 T cell receptor beta chains in this list originate from one sample, sequenced in a study of blood T cell repertoires in COVID-19. Generated by immunoSEQ multiplex PCR, the TCRdb table keeps only in-frame clones and is missing some. This sample carries about 330,000 clones, 87% of them seen once, and the ten largest clones take 4.5% to 7%. Material for sequencing was PBMCs or T cells enriched from blood (not recorded which). Receptors originate from a woman aged 25 to 39 who had recovered from COVID-19.

The V gene is TRBV19, the J gene TRBJ2-5, with 9 bases lining up with TRBD1. V was clipped by 4 bases and J by 4 bases; unmatched bases: 13. The V gene's germline CDR1 is LNHDA and CDR2 SQIVND (reference sequence). The CDR3 consists of 17 residues. The DNA for the CDR3 is TGTGCCAGTAGTACTAATCAGGGACAGGGTGGTGGAGAGACCCAGTACTTC. Amino acids: CASSTNQGQGGGETQYF.

The table lists this clone with many counts. This sequence joins TRBV6-2 or TRBV6-3 and TRBJ2-7; D remains unclear. From germline, CDR1 is MNHEY and CDR2 SVGEGT. The germline V and J ends were trimmed by 6 bases and 2 bases, with 11 bases remaining between them. This CDR3 contains 13 residues. The CDR3 DNA reads as TGTGCCAGCAGCCTAGACACGACCTACGAGCAGTACTTC. Translating gives CASSLDTTYEQYF.

J is TRBJ1-4 and V is TRBV30; tentative D call: TRBD1 (5 bases). CDR3 length: 13 residues. Germline V lookup: CDR1 GTSNPN, CDR2 SVGIG (reference sequence). V lost 8 bases, J lost 8 bases, and 18 bases lay in between. The CDR3 is CAGYIPREEKLFF. In DNA, the CDR3 is TGTGCCGGGTACATTCCCAGGGAAGAAAAACTGTTTTTT.

This clone turned up a few times. The chain has TRBV5-1 and TRBJ1-2; no definite D call. CDR3 length: 13 residues. Germline CDR1 SGHRS, CDR2 YFSETQ. V was trimmed by 0 bases and J by 6 bases, leaving 9 bases between them. The CDR3 reads CASSLGGSDGYTF. The DNA of the CDR3 is TGCGCCAGCAGCTTGGGTGGCAGCGATGGCTACACCTTC.

V and J are TRBV28 and TRBJ1-3; D is perhaps TRBD1 (5 bases). The CDR3 totals 13 residues. The V end was cut by 6 bases, the J end by 2 bases, with 8 bases between. Germline loops: CDR1 MDHEN, CDR2 SYDVKM. The CDR3 here is CASSWGAGNTIYF. The CDR3 bases are TGTGCCAGCAGCTGGGGGGCTGGAAACACCATATATTTT.

CDR3 nucleotide sequence: TGTGCCAGCAGCTTAGGAAGTCCGGGGGACACAGATACGCAGTATTTT. It is translated as CASSLGSPGDTDTQYF. The chain has TRBV5-4 and TRBJ2-3, with D possibly matching TRBD2 (6 bases). CDR1 is SGHNT and CDR2 is YYREEE in the germline V gene (reference sequence). CDR3 length: 16 residues. V shed 2 bases and J shed 2 bases, with 15 bases lying between them.

This clone was counted between two and nine times. The chain uses TRBV9 and TRBJ1-2; unclear D gene. The CDR3 has 11 amino acids. V was shortened by 3 bases and J by 4 bases, with 4 bases between the two germline ends. Germline V gene sequence: CDR1 SGDLS, CDR2 YYNGEE. This CDR3 is CASSGSYGYTF. DNA of the CDR3: TGTGCCAGCAGCGGGAGCTATGGCTACACCTTC.

As DNA, the CDR3 is TGTGCCAGCAGCTTAGTTTCCGGTTATAATTCACCCCTCCACTTT. Protein: CASSLVSGYNSPLHF. The chain combines TRBV7-2 with TRBJ1-6; D is uncertain. Between the trimmed V and J ends, which lost 1 base and 4 bases, there was a span of 8 bases. Germline V lookup: CDR1 SGHTA, CDR2 FQGNSA. The CDR3 length is 15 residues.

This chain links TRBV9 with TRBJ1-2; D unresolved. In germline, CDR1 is SGDLS, CDR2 YYNGEE. The CDR3 extends over 12 amino acids. V was shortened by 0 bases and J by 4 bases, with 4 bases between the two germline ends. In nucleotides, the CDR3 is TGTGCCAGCAGCGTAGATAGCTATGGCTACACCTTC. Residues: CASSVDSYGYTF. The full variable domain, rest sourced from reference TRBV9 and TRBJ1-2, is DSGVTQTPKHLITATGQRVTLRCSPRSGDLSVYWYQQSLDQGLQFLIQYYNGEERAKGNILERFSAQQFPDLHSELNLSSLELGDSALYFCASSVDSYGYTFGSGTRLTVV.

The genes are TRBV12-3 or TRBV12-4 and TRBJ1-4, with D uncertain. The CDR3 is made up of 13 amino acids. With 2 bases removed from V and 8 bases from J, the gap between germline ends came to 9 bases. CDR3 nucleotide sequence: TGTGCCAGCAGTTTAATGGCGGGAGAAAAACTGTTTTTT. Amino acid sequence: CASSLMAGEKLFF.

J is TRBJ2-5 and V is TRBV7-2; D gene ambiguous. This CDR3 has 13 residues. V gave up 6 bases and J gave up 4 bases, with 12 bases separating them. Germline V lookup: CDR1 SGHTA, CDR2 FQGNSA. Here the CDR3 reads CASSLLSGETQYF. The CDR3 region has the DNA TGTGCCAGCAGTCTACTTAGTGGAGAGACCCAGTACTTC.

The CDR3 DNA follows: TGCAGCGTTGCCCCGACTAGCGGCACAGATACGCAGTATTTT. This translates into CSVAPTSGTDTQYF. The chain carries TRBV29-1 and TRBJ2-3; TRBD2 agrees at 8 bases. J was trimmed by 1 base and V by 4 bases; bases with no gene match: 4. The CDR3 is 14 amino acids. Germline V lookup: CDR1 SQVTM, CDR2 ANQGSEA.

The J gene is TRBJ1-3, the V gene TRBV4-2; D perhaps matches TRBD1 (6 bases). The CDR3 contains 14 residues. Germline V CDR1 and CDR2: LGHNA, YNFKEQ. With 2 bases removed from V and 2 bases from J, the gap between germline ends came to 7 bases. The CDR3 sequence: CASSQQGPGNTIYF. CDR3 nucleotides: TGTGCCAGCAGCCAACAGGGGCCTGGAAACACCATATATTTT.

This clone was detected once. The rearrangement joins TRBV5-1 to TRBJ2-1; D gene uncertain. The ends were cut back, 0 bases at V and 10 bases at J, with 14 bases in the middle. Germline V gives CDR1 SGHRS, CDR2 YFSETQ. The CDR3 length is 14 residues. The CDR3 coding sequence is TGCGCCAGCAGCTTGGTGTCCGCGGTCCGGGAGCAGTTCTTC. The encoded protein is CASSLVSAVREQFF.

The genes are TRBV7-3 and TRBJ2-2; tentatively, D is TRBD1 (6 bases). This CDR3 is built from 16 residues. V shed 5 bases and J shed 9 bases, with 22 bases lying between them. CDR1 and CDR2 (germline): SGHTA, FQGTGA. CDR3 region: CASSPSRDTRNRELFF. CDR3 DNA: TGTGCCAGCAGCCCCTCCCGGGACACCCGTAACCGGGAGCTGTTTTTT.

V is TRBV6-5 and J is TRBJ1-3, with TRBD1 matching 9 bases. V trimming: 5 bases; J trimming: 2 bases; junction bases outside the gene matches: 4. The CDR3 contains 15 residues. Looked up from germline, CDR1 is MNHEY and CDR2 is SVGAGI. CDR3 bases: TGTGCCAGCAGTCCCACAGGGGGCCCTGGAAACACCATATATTTT. Amino acids: CASSPTGGPGNTIYF.

The gene calls are TRBV14 and TRBJ1-4; 7 bases line up with TRBD1. The CDR3 spans 13 residues. With V trimmed by 8 bases and J by 7 bases, 7 bases remained unmatched. In germline, CDR1 is SGHDN, CDR2 FVKESK. The CDR3 nucleotides read TGTGCCAGCTCGGAACAGGGGCTTGAAAAACTGTTTTTT. Encoded protein: CASSEQGLEKLFF.

The V gene is TRBV4-2, the J gene TRBJ1-1, with D perhaps matching TRBD1 (6 bases). V was clipped by 5 bases and J by 4 bases, with 17 bases between them. CDR1 and CDR2 from the germline V gene are LGHNA and YNFKEQ. The CDR3 runs 15 residues. The CDR3 region has the DNA TGTGCCAGCAGCTCCCTTCAGGGGTATCGCACTGAAGCTTTCTTT. This sequence encodes CASSSLQGYRTEAFF.

The rearrangement uses TRBV10-2 and TRBJ1-2, with D tentatively TRBD1 (5 bases). V dropped 0 bases and J dropped 8 bases, with 10 bases sitting between them. The CDR3 runs 13 residues. Germline CDR1 is WSHSY and CDR2 is SAAADI. CDR3 protein: CASSESLGHGYTF. The CDR3 DNA follows: TGCGCCAGCAGTGAGTCGTTAGGACACGGCTACACCTTC.

This sequence joins TRBV5-4 and TRBJ2-3; possibly TRBD2 for D (6 bases). V was shortened by 0 bases and J by 0 bases, with 11 bases between the two germline ends. The CDR3 is 16 residues long. Per germline, CDR1 SGHNT and CDR2 YYREEE (reference sequence). CDR3 in DNA: TGTGCCAGCAGCTTGGGGAGAGGGACTAGCACAGATACGCAGTATTTT. It encodes CASSLGRGTSTDTQYF.

The chain links TRBV11-2 to TRBJ2-7, with D uncertain. Germline CDR1 SGHAT, CDR2 FQNNGV. The CDR3 totals 13 residues. Trimming pared 5 bases from V and 2 bases from J, leaving 10 bases between. Here the CDR3 DNA reads TGTGCCAGCAGCAATTTACTGACCTACGAGCAGTACTTC. This gives the protein CASSNLLTYEQYF.

This chain uses TRBV19 with TRBJ2-1; D not certain. The CDR3 sequence is 14 residues long. The germline V gene encodes CDR1 LNHDA and CDR2 SQIVND (reference sequence). The germline V and J ends were trimmed by 3 bases and 10 bases, with 16 bases remaining between them. The CDR3 loop reads CASSIPLASTEQFF. DNA for the CDR3: TGTGCCAGTAGTATTCCGTTGGCCTCAACCGAGCAGTTCTTC.

This chain connects TRBV16 to TRBJ2-1, with TRBD2 as a possible D gene (5 bases). The CDR3 extends over 15 amino acids. V was trimmed by 1 base and J by 7 bases, leaving 14 bases between them. Germline CDR1 KGHSY, CDR2 FQNENV. CDR3 protein: CASSQLGTTGNEQFF. The CDR3 region has the DNA TGTGCCAGCAGCCAATTGGGTACTACGGGGAATGAGCAGTTCTTC.

The chain employs TRBV3-1 (or the pseudogene TRBV3-2) and TRBJ1-6; no reliable D call. The germline gives CDR1 LGHDT, CDR2 YNNKEL (reference sequence). The CDR3 sequence is 16 residues long. Trimming took 3 bases from V and 5 from J, leaving 14 bases between them. The CDR3 here is CASSQPITANNSPLHF. DNA for the CDR3: TGTGCCAGCAGCCAGCCCATTACAGCTAATAATTCACCCCTCCACTTT.

The rearrangement joins TRBV7-2 to TRBJ2-1, with TRBD1 matching 10 bases. With V trimmed by 3 bases and J by 2 bases, 1 base remained unmatched. The CDR3 totals 15 residues. Germline CDR1 reads SGHTA; CDR2 reads FQGNSA. For the CDR3, the DNA is TGTGCCAGCAGCTTCGACAGGGGGCCCTACAATGAGCAGTTCTTC. It codes for CASSFDRGPYNEQFF. The complete variable domain, with remaining parts taken from reference TRBV7-2 and TRBJ2-1, reads GAGVSQSPSNKVTEKGKDVELRCDPISGHTALYWYRQSLGQGLEFLIYFQGNSAPDKSGLPSDRFSAERTGGSVSTLTIQRTQQEDSAVYLCASSFDRGPYNEQFFGPGTRLTVL.

The chain links TRBV27 to TRBJ1-5, with D maybe TRBD1 (6 bases). The CDR3 totals 15 residues. CDR1 MNHEY and CDR2 SMNVEV come from the germline V gene (reference sequence). Trimming left V 2 bases short and J 4 bases short, with 12 bases between. This CDR3 is CASSLNRAGNQPQHF. DNA for the CDR3: TGTGCCAGCAGTTTAAACAGGGCCGGGAATCAGCCCCAGCATTTT.